Presented here are 5 T cell receptor beta chains from one specimen sequenced in a study of regulatory T cells in long-lasting Graves disease. Through Arm-PCR of CDR3 regions and iRepertoire HTBI primers, TCR beta libraries were built. TCRdb independently ran MiXCR on the multiplex PCR reads; one entry per CDR3 protein. Of about 440,000 distinct CDR3 sequences listed, approximately 16% were seen once; the top ten hold about 10%. Time point reported: newly diagnosed GD, antithyroid drugs for less than 3 months. The TCR library was made from RNA that had been extracted from PBMCs in TRIzol. These data are also associated with another study on T cells in Graves' hyperthyroidism and ophthalmopathy.

The specimen comprised peripheral blood mononuclear cells (PBMCs), sampled at new diagnosis, from a patient treated with antithyroid drugs. These TCRs come from a woman aged 25 to 45 with Graves disease.

This clonotype was counted many times. The chain employs TRBV28 and TRBJ1-5; TRBD1 agrees at 9 bases. The CDR3 consists of 16 residues. The V segment lost 5 bases and the J segment 4 bases; nucleotides outside the gene matches: 9. Germline values: CDR1 MDHEN, CDR2 SYDVKM. In nucleotides, the CDR3 is TGTGCCAGCAGTCCCTCGGGACAGGGAAGGAATCAGCCCCAGCATTTT. Its protein is CASSPSGQGRNQPQHF.

There are a few counts of this clonotype. This rearrangement joins TRBV12-3 or TRBV12-4 to TRBJ1-5, with D unresolved. V was clipped by 0 bases and J by 5 bases, with 11 bases between them. CDR3 length: 15 residues. In DNA form, the CDR3 reads TGTGCCAGCAGTTTAGCACGGAAAACAGATCAGCCCCAGCATTTT. It specifies CASSLARKTDQPQHF.

This clonotype was seen many times. This chain uses TRBV10-3 with TRBJ2-3, with 12 bases aligning to TRBD1. This CDR3 has 16 residues. The V gene end was trimmed by 6 bases and the J gene end by 4 bases; junction bases not matched to a gene: 8. Germline V lookup: CDR1 ENHRY, CDR2 SYGVKD. The chain's CDR3 is CAIRGTGTGGPDTQYF. The CDR3 DNA is TGTGCCATCAGAGGTACCGGGACAGGGGGCCCAGATACGCAGTATTTT.

Many counts were recorded for this clonotype. V and J are TRBV3-1 and TRBJ1-5; possible D gene TRBD1, 5 bases. V gave up 4 bases and J gave up 3 bases, with 10 bases separating them. The CDR3 contains 14 residues. Germline V gene lookup returns CDR1 LGHDT and CDR2 YNNKEL (reference sequence). The CDR3 sequence: CASSLGRVNQPQHF. CDR3 coding DNA: TGTGCCAGCAGCCTGGGACGGGTCAATCAGCCCCAGCATTTT.

This clonotype was picked up many times. The V call is TRBV7-9, the J call TRBJ1-1, with D tentatively TRBD1 (5 bases). CDR1 is SEHNR and CDR2 is FQNEAQ in the germline V gene (reference sequence). The CDR3 sequence is 13 residues long. Trimming shortened V by 4 bases and J by 4 bases, and 10 bases separated the two germline ends. The CDR3 loop is CASSSDGGTEAFF. CDR3 sequence (DNA): TGTGCCAGCAGCTCAGATGGGGGCACTGAAGCTTTCTTT.